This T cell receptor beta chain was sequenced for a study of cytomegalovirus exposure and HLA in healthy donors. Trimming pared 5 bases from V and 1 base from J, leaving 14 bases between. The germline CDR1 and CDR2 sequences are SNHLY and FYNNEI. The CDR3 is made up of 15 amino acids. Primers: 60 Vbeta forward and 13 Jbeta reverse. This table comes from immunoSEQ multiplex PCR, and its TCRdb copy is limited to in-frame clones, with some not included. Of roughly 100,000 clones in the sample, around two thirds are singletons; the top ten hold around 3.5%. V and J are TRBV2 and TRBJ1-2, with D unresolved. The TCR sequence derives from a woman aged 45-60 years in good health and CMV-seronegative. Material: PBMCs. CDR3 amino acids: CASSPVQVLNYGYTF. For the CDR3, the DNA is TGTGCCAGCAGTCCTGTGCAGGTTCTTAACTATGGCTACACCTTC.